This T cell receptor (beta chain) is drawn from a study of blood T cell repertoires in COVID-19. Original handling: The authors estimated nucleated cell counts from reference gene primer amplification. Method: immunoSEQ multiplex PCR; TCRdb's copy keeps in-frame clones and lacks some. D and trimming were read from the DNA, whereas the V and J calls and clone size are those reported in that table. The sample comprises approximately 350,000 clones, 83% of which are singletons, and over 4.5% rests with the top ten. Participant ages covered roughly 18 to 89 years across about 25 US areas. This TCR was recovered from a woman aged 50 to 60 who had recovered from COVID-19. The specimen sequenced was PBMCs or T cells enriched from blood (not recorded which).

CDR3 amino acids: CASSVTRTSGDSYNEQFF. The CDR3 DNA follows: TGTGCCAGCAGCGTAACTAGGACTAGCGGGGACTCCTACAATGAGCAGTTCTTC. The rearrangement links TRBV9 to TRBJ2-1; TRBD2 aligns across 12 bases. CDR1 and CDR2 (germline): SGDLS, YYNGEE. The V segment lost 1 base and the J segment 0 bases; nucleotides outside the gene matches: 5. This CDR3 is 18 amino acids long. Looking up the rest from reference TRBV9 and TRBJ2-1 gives the full variable domain: DSGVTQTPKHLITATGQRVTLRCSPRSGDLSVYWYQQSLDQGLQFLIQYYNGEERAKGNILERFSAQQFPDLHSELNLSSLELGDSALYFCASSVTRTSGDSYNEQFFGPGTRLTVL.